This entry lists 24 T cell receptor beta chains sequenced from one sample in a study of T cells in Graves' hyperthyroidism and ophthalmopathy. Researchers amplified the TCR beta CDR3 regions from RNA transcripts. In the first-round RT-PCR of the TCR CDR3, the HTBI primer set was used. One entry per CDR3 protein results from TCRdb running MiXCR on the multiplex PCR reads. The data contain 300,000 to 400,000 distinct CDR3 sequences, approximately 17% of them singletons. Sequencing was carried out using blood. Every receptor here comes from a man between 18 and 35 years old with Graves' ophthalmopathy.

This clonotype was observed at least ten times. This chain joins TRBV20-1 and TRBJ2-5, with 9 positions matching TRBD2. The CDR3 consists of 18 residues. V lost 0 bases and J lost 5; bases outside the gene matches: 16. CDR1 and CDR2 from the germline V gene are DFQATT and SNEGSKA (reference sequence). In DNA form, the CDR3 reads TGCAGTGCTAGAGATCCAGCGGGGGGCCCACGGGGGATCGAGACCCAGTACTTC. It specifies CSARDPAGGPRGIETQYF.

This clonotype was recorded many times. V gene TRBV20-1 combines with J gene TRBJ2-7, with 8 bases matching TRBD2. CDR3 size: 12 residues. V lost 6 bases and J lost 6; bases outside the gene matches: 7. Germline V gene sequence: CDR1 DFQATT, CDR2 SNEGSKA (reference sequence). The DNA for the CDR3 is TGCAGTGCCCGCGGACTAGCCGTCGAGCAGTACTTC. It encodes CSARGLAVEQYF.

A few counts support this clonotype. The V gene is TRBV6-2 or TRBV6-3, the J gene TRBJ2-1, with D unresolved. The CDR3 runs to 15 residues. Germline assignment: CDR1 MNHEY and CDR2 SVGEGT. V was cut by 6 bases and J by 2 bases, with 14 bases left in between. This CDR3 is CASRAAAGPYNEQFF. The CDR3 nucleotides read TGTGCCAGCAGAGCCGCAGCCGGGCCCTACAATGAGCAGTTCTTC.

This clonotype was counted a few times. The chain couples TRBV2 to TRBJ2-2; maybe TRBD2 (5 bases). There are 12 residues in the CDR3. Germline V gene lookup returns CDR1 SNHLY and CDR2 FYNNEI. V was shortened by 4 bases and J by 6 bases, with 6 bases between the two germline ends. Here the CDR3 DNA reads TGTGCCAGCAGTGTGCGGGCCGGGGAGCTGTTTTTT. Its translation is CASSVRAGELFF.

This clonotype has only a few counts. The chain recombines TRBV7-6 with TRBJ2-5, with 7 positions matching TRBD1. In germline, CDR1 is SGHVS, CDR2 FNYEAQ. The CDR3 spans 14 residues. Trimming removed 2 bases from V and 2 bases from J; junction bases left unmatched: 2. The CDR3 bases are TGTGCCAGCAGCTTAAAGGGACAGCAAGAGACCCAGTACTTC. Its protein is CASSLKGQQETQYF.

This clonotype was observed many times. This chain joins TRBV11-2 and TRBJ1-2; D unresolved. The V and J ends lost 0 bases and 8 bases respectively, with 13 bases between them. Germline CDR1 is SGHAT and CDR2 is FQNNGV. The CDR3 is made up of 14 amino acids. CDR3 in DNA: TGTGCCAGCAGCTTAGATGGGCCTTCACCCGGCTACACCTTC. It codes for CASSLDGPSPGYTF. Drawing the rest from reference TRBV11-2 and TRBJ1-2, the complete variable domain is EAGVAQSPRYKIIEKRQSVAFWCNPISGHATLYWYQQILGQGPKLLIQFQNNGVVDDSQLPKDRFSAERLKGVDSTLKIQPAKLEDSAVYLCASSLDGPSPGYTFGSGTRLTVV.

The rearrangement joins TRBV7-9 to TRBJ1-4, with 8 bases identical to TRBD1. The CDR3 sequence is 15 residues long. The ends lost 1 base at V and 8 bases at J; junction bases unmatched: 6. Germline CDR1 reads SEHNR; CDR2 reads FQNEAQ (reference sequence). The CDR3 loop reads CASSLGDRRYEKLFF. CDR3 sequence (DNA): TGTGCCAGCAGCTTAGGGGACAGGAGGTACGAAAAACTGTTTTTT.

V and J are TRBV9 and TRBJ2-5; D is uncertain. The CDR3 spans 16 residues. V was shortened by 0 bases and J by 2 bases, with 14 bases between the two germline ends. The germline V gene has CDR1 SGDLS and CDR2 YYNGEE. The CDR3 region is CASSVGYFEDQETQYF. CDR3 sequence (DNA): TGTGCCAGCAGCGTAGGGTACTTCGAAGATCAAGAGACCCAGTACTTC.

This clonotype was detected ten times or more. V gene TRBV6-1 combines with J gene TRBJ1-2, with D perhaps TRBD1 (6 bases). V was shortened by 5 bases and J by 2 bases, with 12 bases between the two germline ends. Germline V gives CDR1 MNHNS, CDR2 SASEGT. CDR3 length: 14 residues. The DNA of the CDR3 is TGTGCCAGCAGTACTTCCGACAGGAACTATGGCTACACCTTC. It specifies CASSTSDRNYGYTF.

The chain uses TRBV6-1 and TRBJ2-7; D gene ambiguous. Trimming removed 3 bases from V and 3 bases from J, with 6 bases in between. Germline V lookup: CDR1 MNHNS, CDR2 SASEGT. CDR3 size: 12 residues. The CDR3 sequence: CASSEAYYEQYF. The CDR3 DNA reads TGTGCCAGCAGTGAGGCCTACTACGAGCAGTACTTC.

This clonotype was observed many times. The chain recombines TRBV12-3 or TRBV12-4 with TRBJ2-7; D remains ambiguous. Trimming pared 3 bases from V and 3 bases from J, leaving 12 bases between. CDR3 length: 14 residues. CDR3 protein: CASSFGRLSYEQYF. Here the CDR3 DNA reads TGTGCCAGCAGTTTTGGACGGTTGAGCTACGAGCAGTACTTC.

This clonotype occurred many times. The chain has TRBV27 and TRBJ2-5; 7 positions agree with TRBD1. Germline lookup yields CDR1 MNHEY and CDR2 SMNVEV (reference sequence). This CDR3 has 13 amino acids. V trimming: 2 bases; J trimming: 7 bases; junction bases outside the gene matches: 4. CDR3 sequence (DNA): TGTGCCAGCAGTTTAAACAGGGGCTCGACCCAGTACTTC. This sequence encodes CASSLNRGSTQYF.

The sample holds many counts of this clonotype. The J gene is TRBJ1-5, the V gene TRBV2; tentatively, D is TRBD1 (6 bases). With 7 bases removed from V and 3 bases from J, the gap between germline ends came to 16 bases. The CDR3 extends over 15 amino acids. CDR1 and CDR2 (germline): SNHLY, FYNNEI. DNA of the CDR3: TGTGCCAGCAAGGAGCCTCCAGGGGACAATCAGCCCCAGCATTTT. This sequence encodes CASKEPPGDNQPQHF.

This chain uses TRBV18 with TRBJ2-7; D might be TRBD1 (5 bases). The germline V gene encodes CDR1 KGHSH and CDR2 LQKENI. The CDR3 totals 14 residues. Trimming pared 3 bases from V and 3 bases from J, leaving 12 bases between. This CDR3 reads CASSPSAGYYEQYF. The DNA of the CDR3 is TGTGCCAGCTCACCGAGTGCAGGGTACTACGAGCAGTACTTC.

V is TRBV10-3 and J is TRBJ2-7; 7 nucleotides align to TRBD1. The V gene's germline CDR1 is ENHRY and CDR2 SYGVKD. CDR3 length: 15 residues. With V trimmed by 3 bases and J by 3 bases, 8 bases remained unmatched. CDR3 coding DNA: TGTGCCATCAGTGAACGACAGGGCGACTACTACGAGCAGTACTTC. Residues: CAISERQGDYYEQYF.

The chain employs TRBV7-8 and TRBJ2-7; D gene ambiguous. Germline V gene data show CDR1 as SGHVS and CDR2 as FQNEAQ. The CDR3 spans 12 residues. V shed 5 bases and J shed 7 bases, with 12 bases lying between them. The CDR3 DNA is TGTGCCAGCAGCCCCACCCCGTGGGAGCAGTACTTC. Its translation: CASSPTPWEQYF.

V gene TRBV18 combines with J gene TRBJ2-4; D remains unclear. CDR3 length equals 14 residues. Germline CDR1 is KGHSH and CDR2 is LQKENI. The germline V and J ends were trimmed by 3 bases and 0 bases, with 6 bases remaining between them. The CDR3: CASSPDLAKNIQYF. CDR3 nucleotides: TGTGCCAGCTCACCGGATTTAGCCAAAAACATTCAGTACTTC.

DNA for the CDR3: TGTGCCAGCAGTTACTCGGACAGATATGGCTACACCTTC. As protein: CASSYSDRYGYTF. V and J are TRBV6-5 and TRBJ1-2; D possibly corresponds to TRBD1 (6 bases). CDR3 length equals 13 residues. The V gene lost 0 bases and the J gene lost 5 bases, with 7 bases spanning the gap. Per germline, CDR1 MNHEY and CDR2 SVGAGI.

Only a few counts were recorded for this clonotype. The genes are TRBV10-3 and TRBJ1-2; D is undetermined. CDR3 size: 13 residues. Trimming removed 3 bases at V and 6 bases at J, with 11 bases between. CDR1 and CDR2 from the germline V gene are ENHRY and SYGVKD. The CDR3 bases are TGTGCCATCAGTGATCTGGGGAAGAATGGCTACACCTTC. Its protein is CAISDLGKNGYTF.

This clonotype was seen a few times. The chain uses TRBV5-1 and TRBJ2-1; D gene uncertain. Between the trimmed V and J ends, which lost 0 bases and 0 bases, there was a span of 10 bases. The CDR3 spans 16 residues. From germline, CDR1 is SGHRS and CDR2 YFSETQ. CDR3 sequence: CASSLAGPSSYNEQFF. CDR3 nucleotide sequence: TGCGCCAGCAGCTTGGCCGGGCCGAGCTCCTACAATGAGCAGTTCTTC.

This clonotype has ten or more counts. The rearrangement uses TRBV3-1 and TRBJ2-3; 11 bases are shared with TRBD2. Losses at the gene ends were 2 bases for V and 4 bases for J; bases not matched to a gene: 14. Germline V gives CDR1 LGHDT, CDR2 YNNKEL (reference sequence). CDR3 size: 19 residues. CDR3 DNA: TGTGCCAGCAGCCAAAGTGGGGCTAGCGGGGGGCGGTTGGCAGATACGCAGTATTTT. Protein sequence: CASSQSGASGGRLADTQYF.

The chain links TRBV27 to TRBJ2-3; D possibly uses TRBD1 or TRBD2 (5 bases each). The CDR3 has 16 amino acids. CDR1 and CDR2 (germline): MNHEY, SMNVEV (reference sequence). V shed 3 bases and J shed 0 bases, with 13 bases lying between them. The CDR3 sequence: CASSLWDGTSTDTQYF. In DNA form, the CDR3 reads TGTGCCAGCAGTTTGTGGGACGGCACTAGCACAGATACGCAGTATTTT.

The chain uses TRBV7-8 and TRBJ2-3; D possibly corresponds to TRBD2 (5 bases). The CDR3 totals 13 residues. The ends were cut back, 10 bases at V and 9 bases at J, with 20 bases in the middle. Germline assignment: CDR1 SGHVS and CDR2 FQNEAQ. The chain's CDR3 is CANVRGQRGTQYF. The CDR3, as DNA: TGTGCCAATGTTAGAGGGCAGCGAGGGACGCAGTATTTT.

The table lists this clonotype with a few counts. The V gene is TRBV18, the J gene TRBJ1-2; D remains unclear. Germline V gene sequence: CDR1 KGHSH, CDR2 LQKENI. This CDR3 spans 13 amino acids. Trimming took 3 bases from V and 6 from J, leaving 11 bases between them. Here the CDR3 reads CASSPYVSDGYTF. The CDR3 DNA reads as TGTGCCAGCTCACCGTACGTGTCGGATGGCTACACCTTC.